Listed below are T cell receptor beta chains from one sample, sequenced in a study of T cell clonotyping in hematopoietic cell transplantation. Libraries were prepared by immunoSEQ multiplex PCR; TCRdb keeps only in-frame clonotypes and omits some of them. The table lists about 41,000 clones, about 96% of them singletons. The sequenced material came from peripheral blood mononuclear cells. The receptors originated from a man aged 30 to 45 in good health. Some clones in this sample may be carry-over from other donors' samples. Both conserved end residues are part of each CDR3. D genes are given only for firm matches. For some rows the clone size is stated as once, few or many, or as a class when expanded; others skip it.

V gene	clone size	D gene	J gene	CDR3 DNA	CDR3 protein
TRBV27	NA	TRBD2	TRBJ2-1	TGTGCCAGCAGCCCCCGGACTAGTAACGGTGAGCAGTTCTTC	CASSPRTSNGEQFF
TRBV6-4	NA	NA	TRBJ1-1	TGTGCCAGCAGTGAATTACCGGGGCACTACCCTGAAGCTTTCTTT	CASSELPGHYPEAFF
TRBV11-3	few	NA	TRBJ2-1	TGTGCCAGCAGCTTAGATCATGGGGATGAGCAGTTCTTC	CASSLDHGDEQFF
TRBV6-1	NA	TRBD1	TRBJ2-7	TGTGCCAGCAGTGAAGAGGACAGGGTTTACTACGAGCAGTACTTC	CASSEEDRVYYEQYF
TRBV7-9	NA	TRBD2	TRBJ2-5	TGTGCCAGCAGCTTAGCCAGCGGGGGGGGAGAGACCCAGTACTTC	CASSLASGGGETQYF
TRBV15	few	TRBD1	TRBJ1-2	TGTGCCACCAGCAAGGACAGGGAACATGGCTACACCTTC	CATSKDREHGYTF
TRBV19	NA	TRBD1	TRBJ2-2	TGTGCCAGTAGTATGGGACAGGGGGGAGGAACCGGGGAGCTGTTTTTT	CASSMGQGGGTGELFF
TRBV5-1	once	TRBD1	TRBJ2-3	TGCGCCAGCAGCTCGGGCCGGACAGGGGGCCTACTTAGCACAGATACGCAGTATTTT	CASSSGRTGGLLSTDTQYF
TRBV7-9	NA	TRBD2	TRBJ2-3	TGTGCCAGCAGCTCCGGGACTAGCGGGGGGGTTCCGTTAGATACGCAGTATTTT	CASSSGTSGGVPLDTQYF
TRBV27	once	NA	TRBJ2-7	TGTGCCAGCAGTTTAAATTTGTCAGGACGCCCGGGCGAGCAGTACTTC	CASSLNLSGRPGEQYF
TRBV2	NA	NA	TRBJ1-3	TGTGCCAGCAGTACAGGGAGCTCTGGAAACACCATATATTTT	CASSTGSSGNTIYF
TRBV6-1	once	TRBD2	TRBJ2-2	TGTGCCAGCAGAAGAGGACTAGCGGGAGCCGGGGAGCTGTTTTTT	CASRRGLAGAGELFF
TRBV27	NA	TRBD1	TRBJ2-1	TGTGCCAGCAGTTCCCGGACAGGATACTACAATGAGCAGTTCTTC	CASSSRTGYYNEQFF
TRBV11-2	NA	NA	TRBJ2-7	TGTGCCAGCAGCTTAGAGTATACAGCAAGCTACGAGCAGTACTTC	CASSLEYTASYEQYF
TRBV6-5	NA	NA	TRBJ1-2	TGTGCCAGCAGTTCAGGAGTACACTATGGCTACACCTTC	CASSSGVHYGYTF
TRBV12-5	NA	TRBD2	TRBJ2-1	TGTGCTAGTGGTTTGCTAGCGGGGGAAAATGAGCAGTTCTTC	CASGLLAGENEQFF
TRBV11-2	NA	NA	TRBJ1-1	TGTGCCAGCAGCGTTTGGAGGGAGAACACTGAAGCTTTCTTT	CASSVWRENTEAFF
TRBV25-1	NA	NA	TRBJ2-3	TGTGCCAGCAATAGTTGGGGTACAGATACGCAGTATTTT	CASNSWGTDTQYF
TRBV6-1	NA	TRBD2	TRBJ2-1	TGTGCCAGCAGTGAGGGGACTAGCGGGGGCGATGAGCAGTTCTTC	CASSEGTSGGDEQFF
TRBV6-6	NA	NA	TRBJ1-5	TGTGCCAGCAGCTCTGGCGTCAGGGGAAGTCAGCCCCAGCATTTT	CASSSGVRGSQPQHF
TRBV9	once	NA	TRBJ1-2	TGTGCCAGCAGCCTGAGTGGGGGGGGAGGTGGCTACACCTTC	CASSLSGGGGGYTF
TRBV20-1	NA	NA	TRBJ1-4	TGCAGTGTCAACGTGGGGGAAAAACTGTTTTTT	CSVNVGEKLFF
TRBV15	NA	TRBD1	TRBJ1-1	TGTGCCACCAGCAGGAGACAGGGACACACTGAAGCTTTCTTT	CATSRRQGHTEAFF
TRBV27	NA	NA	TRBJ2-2	TGTGCCAGCAGTTTAGAGGGGATGAGGGGCGCTGAACGCACCGGGGAGCTGTTTTTT	CASSLEGMRGAERTGELFF
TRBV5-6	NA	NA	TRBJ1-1	TGTGCCAGCAGCTTAACCGGGAACACTGAAGCTTTCTTT	CASSLTGNTEAFF
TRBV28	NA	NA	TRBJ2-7	TGTGCCAGCAGTTTACAAAAGGGCTTTACGACCTACGAGCAGTACTTC	CASSLQKGFTTYEQYF
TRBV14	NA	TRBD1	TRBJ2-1	TGTGCCAGCAGCCAAACGATCGGACAGGGGAGGTTCTTC	CASSQTIGQGRFF
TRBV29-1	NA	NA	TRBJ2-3	TGCAGCGTTGTCTTGGCGGGACCCCACTTTTTACAACCTAGCACAGATACGCAGTATTTT	CSVVLAGPHFLQPSTDTQYF
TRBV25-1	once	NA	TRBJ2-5	TGTGCCAGCAGTGAATTCAGGGCCTCCCAAGAGACCCAGTACTTC	CASSEFRASQETQYF
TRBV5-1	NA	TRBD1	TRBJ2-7	TGCGCCAGCAGCTTGGGGGACAGGAGTTACGAGCAGTACTTC	CASSLGDRSYEQYF
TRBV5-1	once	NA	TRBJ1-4	TGCGCCAGCAGCTTGGCAGGGTGGGATGAAAAACTGTTTTTT	CASSLAGWDEKLFF
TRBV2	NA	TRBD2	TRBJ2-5	TGTGCCACCATACTAGCGGTACAAGGGGAGACCCAGTACTTC	CATILAVQGETQYF
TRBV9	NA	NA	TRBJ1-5	TGTGCCAGCAACAGGGAGGATAGCAATCAGCCCCAGCATTTT	CASNREDSNQPQHF
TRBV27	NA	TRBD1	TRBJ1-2	TGTGCCAGCAGTTTACGGGACAGGGTTGATTTCTATGGCTACACCTTC	CASSLRDRVDFYGYTF
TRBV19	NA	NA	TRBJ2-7	TGTGCCAGTAGACCAGCGGGACAGAGCTCCTACGAGCAGTACTTC	CASRPAGQSSYEQYF
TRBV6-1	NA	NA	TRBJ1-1	TGTGCCAGCAGTGCCAGGGACTTCGAGGCTGAAGCTTTCTTT	CASSARDFEAEAFF
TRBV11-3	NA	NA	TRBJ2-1	TGTGCCAGCAGCCTCCGGTTGGGCAATGAGCAGTTCTTC	CASSLRLGNEQFF
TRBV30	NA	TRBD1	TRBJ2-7	TGTGCCTGGGGGACAGATTCCTACGAGCAGTACTTC	CAWGTDSYEQYF
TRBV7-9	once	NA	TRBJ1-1	TGTGCCAGCAGCTTATTGTGGAACACTGAAGCTTTCTTT	CASSLLWNTEAFF
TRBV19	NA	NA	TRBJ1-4	TGTGCCAGTAGCCGCCCGACCTCCGGAGGGCCTCATGAAAAACTGTTTTTT	CASSRPTSGGPHEKLFF
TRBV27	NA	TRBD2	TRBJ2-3	TGTGCCAGCAGTTCCGCCGGACTAGCGGGAGTTGATACGCAGTATTTT	CASSSAGLAGVDTQYF
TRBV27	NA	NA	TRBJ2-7	TGTGCCAGCAGTTTAGAGCCCCCCGAGGCACCCTACGAGCAGTACTTC	CASSLEPPEAPYEQYF
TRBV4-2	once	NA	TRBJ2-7	TGTGCCAGCAGCCAAGATGTAGCTAGCCTTTGGTACGAGCAGTACTTC	CASSQDVASLWYEQYF
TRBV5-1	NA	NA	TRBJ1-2	TGCGCCAGCAGCCCCGGGACCAACTATGGCTACACCTTC	CASSPGTNYGYTF
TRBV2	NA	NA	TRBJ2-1	TGTGCCAGCAGTGAGGGTCAGGGGTACTACAATGAGCAGTTCTTC	CASSEGQGYYNEQFF
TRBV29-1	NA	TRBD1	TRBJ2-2	TGCAGCGTTGAACCGACAGGGGCGACCGGGGAGCTGTTTTTT	CSVEPTGATGELFF
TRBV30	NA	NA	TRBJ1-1	TGTGCCTGGAGTGGGGGGGGAAATGAAGCTTTCTTT	CAWSGGGNEAFF